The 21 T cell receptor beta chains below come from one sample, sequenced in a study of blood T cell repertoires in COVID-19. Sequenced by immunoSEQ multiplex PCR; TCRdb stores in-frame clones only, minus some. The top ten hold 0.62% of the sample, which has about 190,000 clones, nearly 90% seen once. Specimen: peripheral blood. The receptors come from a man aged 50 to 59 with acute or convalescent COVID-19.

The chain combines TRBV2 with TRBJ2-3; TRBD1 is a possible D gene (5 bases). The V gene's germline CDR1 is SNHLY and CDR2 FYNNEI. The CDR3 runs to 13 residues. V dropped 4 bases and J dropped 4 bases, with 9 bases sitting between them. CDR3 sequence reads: CASSAQGPDTQYF. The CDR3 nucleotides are TGTGCCAGCAGTGCCCAGGGCCCAGATACGCAGTATTTT.

CDR3 region: CSARTLGGQFF. CDR3 coding DNA: TGCAGTGCTAGGACCCTCGGCGGGCAGTTCTTC. The rearrangement uses TRBV20-1 and TRBJ2-1, with D uncertain. Between the trimmed V and J ends, which lost 3 bases and 12 bases, there was a span of 12 bases. The CDR3 is 11 amino acids. CDR1 DFQATT and CDR2 SNEGSKA come from the germline V gene (reference sequence).

The CDR3 loop is CASRGTGGGQPQHF. DNA of the CDR3: TGTGCCAGCAGGGGGACAGGGGGAGGACAGCCCCAGCATTTT. The V and J genes are TRBV2 and TRBJ1-5; 11 positions agree with TRBD1. V lost 6 bases and J lost 7; bases outside the gene matches: 5. Germline V gives CDR1 SNHLY, CDR2 FYNNEI. The CDR3 has 14 amino acids.

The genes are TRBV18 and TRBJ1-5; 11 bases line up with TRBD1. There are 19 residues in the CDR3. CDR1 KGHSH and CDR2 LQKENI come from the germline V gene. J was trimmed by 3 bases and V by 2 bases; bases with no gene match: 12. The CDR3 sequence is CASSPGARDRGTDNQPQHF. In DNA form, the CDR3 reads TGTGCCAGCTCACCAGGGGCCCGGGACAGGGGGACGGACAATCAGCCCCAGCATTTT.

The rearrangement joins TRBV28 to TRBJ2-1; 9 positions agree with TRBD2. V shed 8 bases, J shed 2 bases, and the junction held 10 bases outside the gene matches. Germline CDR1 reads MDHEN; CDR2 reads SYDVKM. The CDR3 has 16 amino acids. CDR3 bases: TGTGCCAGCCGCGGTGGGGGACTAGCAACCTACAATGAGCAGTTCTTC. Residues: CASRGGGLATYNEQFF.

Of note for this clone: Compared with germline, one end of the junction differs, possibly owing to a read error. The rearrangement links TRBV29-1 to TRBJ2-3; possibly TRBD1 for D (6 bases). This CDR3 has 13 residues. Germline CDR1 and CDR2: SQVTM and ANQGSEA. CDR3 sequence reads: CSVEVRGTDTQYF. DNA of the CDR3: TGCAGCGTCGAAGTCAGGGGTACAGATACGCAGTATTTT.

This CDR3 reads CSVLAIAGGRDEKLFF. The CDR3 coding sequence is TGCAGCGTCCTTGCCATAGCAGGGGGCCGCGATGAAAAACTGTTTTTT. The V gene is TRBV29-1, the J gene TRBJ1-4; TRBD1 matches 8 bases. V gave up 6 bases and J gave up 6 bases; unmatched junction bases: 15. This CDR3 comprises 16 residues. CDR1 and CDR2 (germline): SQVTM, ANQGSEA.

This CDR3 reads CASGPGGTETQYF. The CDR3 coding sequence is TGTGCTAGTGGACCAGGGGGTACGGAGACCCAGTACTTC. The chain carries TRBV12-5 and TRBJ2-5; 7 nucleotides line up with TRBD1. V lost 6 bases, J lost 5 bases, and 6 bases stayed unmatched. The CDR3 has 13 amino acids. Per the germline V gene, CDR1 is LGHNT and CDR2 is FRNRAP.

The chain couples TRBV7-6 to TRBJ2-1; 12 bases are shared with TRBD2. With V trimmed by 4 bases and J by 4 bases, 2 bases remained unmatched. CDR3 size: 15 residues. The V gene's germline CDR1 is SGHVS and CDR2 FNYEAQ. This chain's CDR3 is CASSYGLAGYNEQFF. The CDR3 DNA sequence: TGTGCCAGCAGCTACGGACTAGCGGGATACAATGAGCAGTTCTTC.

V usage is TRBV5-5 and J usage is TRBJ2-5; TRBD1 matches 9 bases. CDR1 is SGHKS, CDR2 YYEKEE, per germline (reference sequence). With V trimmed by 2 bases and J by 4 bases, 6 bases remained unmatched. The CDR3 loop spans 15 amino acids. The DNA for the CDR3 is TGTGCCAGCAGCTTTTTAGTGGACAGGGGAGAGACCCAGTACTTC. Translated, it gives CASSFLVDRGETQYF.

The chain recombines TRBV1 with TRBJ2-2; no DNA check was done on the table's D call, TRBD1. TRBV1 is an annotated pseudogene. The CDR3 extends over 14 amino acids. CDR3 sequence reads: CTSSRHRNTGELFF. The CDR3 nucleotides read TGCACCAGCAGCCGGCACAGGAACACCGGGGAGCTGTTTTTT.

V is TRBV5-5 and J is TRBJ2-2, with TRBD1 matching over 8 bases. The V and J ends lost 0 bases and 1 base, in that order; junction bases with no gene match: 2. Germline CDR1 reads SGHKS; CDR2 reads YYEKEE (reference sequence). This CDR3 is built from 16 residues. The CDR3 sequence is CASSLVDRGNTGELFF. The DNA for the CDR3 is TGTGCCAGCAGCTTGGTAGACAGGGGGAACACCGGGGAGCTGTTTTTT.

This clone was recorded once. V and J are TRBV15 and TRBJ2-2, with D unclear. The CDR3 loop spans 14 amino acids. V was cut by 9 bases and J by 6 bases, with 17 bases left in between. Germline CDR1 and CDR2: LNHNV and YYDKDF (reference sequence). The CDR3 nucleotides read TGTGCCACTCTTCGAGAGGCTGGATCCGGGGAGCTGTTTTTT. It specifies CATLREAGSGELFF.

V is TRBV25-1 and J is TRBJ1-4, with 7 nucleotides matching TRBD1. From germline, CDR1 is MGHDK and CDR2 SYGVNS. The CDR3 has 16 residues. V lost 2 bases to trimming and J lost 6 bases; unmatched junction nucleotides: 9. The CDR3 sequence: CASSEPRQGLHEKLFF. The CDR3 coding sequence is TGTGCCAGCAGTGAACCCCGACAGGGTTTACATGAAAAACTGTTTTTT. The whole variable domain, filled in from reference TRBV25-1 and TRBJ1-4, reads EADIYQTPRYLVIGTGKKITLECSQTMGHDKMYWYQQDPGMELHLIHYSYGVNSTEKGDLSSESTVSRIRTEHFPLTLESARPSHTSQYLCASSEPRQGLHEKLFFGSGTQLSVL.

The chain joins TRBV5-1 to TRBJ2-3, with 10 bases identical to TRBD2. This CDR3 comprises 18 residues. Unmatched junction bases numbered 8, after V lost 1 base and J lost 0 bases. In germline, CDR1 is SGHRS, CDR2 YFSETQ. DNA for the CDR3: TGCGCCAGCAGCTTGAAGGATAGCGGGAGGCCTAGCACAGATACGCAGTATTTT. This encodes CASSLKDSGRPSTDTQYF. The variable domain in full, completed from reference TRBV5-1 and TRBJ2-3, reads KAGVTQTPRYLIKTRGQQVTLSCSPISGHRSVSWYQQTPGQGLQFLFEYFSETQRNKGNFPGRFSGRQFSNSRSEMNVSTLELGDSALYLCASSLKDSGRPSTDTQYFGPGTRLTVL.

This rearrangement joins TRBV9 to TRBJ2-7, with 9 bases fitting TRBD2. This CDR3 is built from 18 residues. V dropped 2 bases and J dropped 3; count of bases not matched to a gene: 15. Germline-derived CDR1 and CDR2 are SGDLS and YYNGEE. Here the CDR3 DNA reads TGTGCCAGCAGCGTGGGGGCAACTCTAGCGGGAAGGGACTACGAGCAGTACTTC. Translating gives CASSVGATLAGRDYEQYF.

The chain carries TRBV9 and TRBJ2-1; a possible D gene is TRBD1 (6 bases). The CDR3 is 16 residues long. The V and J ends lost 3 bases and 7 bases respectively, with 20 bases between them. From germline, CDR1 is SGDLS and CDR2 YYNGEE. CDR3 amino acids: CASSGGVGAGQNEQFF. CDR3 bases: TGTGCCAGCAGCGGAGGAGTGGGGGCAGGCCAAAATGAGCAGTTCTTC.

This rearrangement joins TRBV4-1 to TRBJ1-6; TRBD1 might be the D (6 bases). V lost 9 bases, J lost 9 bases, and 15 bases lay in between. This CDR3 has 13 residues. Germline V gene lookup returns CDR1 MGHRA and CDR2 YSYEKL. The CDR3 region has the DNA TGCGCCAGGTGGCCGGGGACACGTTCACCCCTCCACTTT. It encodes CARWPGTRSPLHF.

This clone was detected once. CDR3 residues: CASSFKRGSEGYTF. The CDR3 nucleotides are TGTGCCAGCAGTTTCAAAAGGGGCTCGGAGGGCTACACCTTC. The chain has TRBV28 and TRBJ1-2; the D gene is possibly TRBD1 (5 bases). V gave up 3 bases and J gave up 8 bases, with 16 bases separating them. This CDR3 spans 14 amino acids. Germline V gene data show CDR1 as MDHEN and CDR2 as SYDVKM.

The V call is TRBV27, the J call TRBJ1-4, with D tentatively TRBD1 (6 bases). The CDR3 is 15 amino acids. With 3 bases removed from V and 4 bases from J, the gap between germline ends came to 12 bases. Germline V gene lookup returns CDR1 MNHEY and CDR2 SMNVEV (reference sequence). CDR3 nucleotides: TGTGCCAGCAGTTTGGCAGGGGCCGGTAATGAAAAACTGTTTTTT. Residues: CASSLAGAGNEKLFF.

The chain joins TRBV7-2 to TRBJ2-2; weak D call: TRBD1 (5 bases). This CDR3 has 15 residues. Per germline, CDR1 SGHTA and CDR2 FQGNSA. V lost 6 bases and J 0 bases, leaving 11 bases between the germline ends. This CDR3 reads CASRPDSANTGELFF. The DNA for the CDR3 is TGTGCCAGCAGACCAGACAGTGCGAACACCGGGGAGCTGTTTTTT.